The 10 T cell receptor beta chains given below trace back to one sample, sequenced in a study of CD8 T cells in ankylosing spondylitis. TCRdb ran MiXCR on the 5' RACE reads and lists one entry per CDR3 protein. The data show under 450,000 distinct CDR3 sequences, 17% seen once. Findings and caveats of the study: A motif in TCR beta, a set of seven to nine highly homologous variants, appeared characteristic of ankylosing spondylitis blood.

These receptors' antigens are unknown. The specimen was blood, either unsorted or a sorted T cell fraction (not recorded which). All receptors come from a male donor with ankylosing spondylitis.

V is TRBV2 and J is TRBJ1-2; 8 positions agree with TRBD1. The CDR3 consists of 14 residues. The V segment lost 7 bases and the J segment 4 bases; nucleotides outside the gene matches: 8. Germline CDR1 is SNHLY and CDR2 is FYNNEI. In nucleotides, the CDR3 is TGTGCCAGCAAGAAACAGGGGGTAGCCTATGGCTACACCTTC. Protein: CASKKQGVAYGYTF.

Only a few counts were recorded for this clonotype. The chain carries TRBV2 and TRBJ2-7, with a possible D match to TRBD1 (6 bases). Germline-derived CDR1 and CDR2 are SNHLY and FYNNEI. Between the trimmed V and J ends, which lost 4 bases and 4 bases, there was a span of 11 bases. This CDR3 has 13 residues. CDR3 sequence (DNA): TGTGCCAGCAGTGGTTGGGACAAATACGAGCAGTACTTC. Translation: CASSGWDKYEQYF.

This clonotype was detected a few times. The V call is TRBV19, the J call TRBJ2-2; 8 bases fit TRBD2. Per germline, CDR1 LNHDA and CDR2 SQIVND (reference sequence). The CDR3 has 15 residues. V trimming: 6 bases; J trimming: 3 bases; junction bases outside the gene matches: 6. The CDR3 nucleotides read TGTGCCAGTAGGGTAGCGGGAACGGACACCGGGGAGCTGTTTTTT. This translates into CASRVAGTDTGELFF.

This clonotype was observed many times. The CDR3 region has the DNA TGTGCCAGCTCATTGGGACAGGGGGGCATGAACACTGAAGCTTTCTTT. Amino acid sequence: CASSLGQGGMNTEAFF. This sequence joins TRBV18 and TRBJ1-1, with TRBD1 matching 11 bases. Germline V gives CDR1 KGHSH, CDR2 LQKENI. The CDR3 is made up of 16 amino acids. V lost 5 bases to trimming and J lost 0 bases; unmatched junction nucleotides: 5.

The chain joins TRBV6-1 to TRBJ2-7; TRBD2 aligns across 10 bases. The trim removed 2 bases at V and 5 bases at J, leaving 3 bases unmatched. The CDR3 is made up of 14 amino acids. The germline CDR1 and CDR2 sequences are MNHNS and SASEGT. The CDR3 nucleotides read TGTGCCAGCAGTGAATTGCTAGCGGGAGACGAGCAGTACTTC. Translation: CASSELLAGDEQYF.

A few counts support this clonotype. The chain employs TRBV20-1 and TRBJ1-1; 9 positions match TRBD1. The CDR3 runs to 15 residues. V dropped 0 bases and J dropped 6; count of bases not matched to a gene: 8. Germline loops: CDR1 DFQATT, CDR2 SNEGSKA (reference sequence). CDR3 bases: TGCAGTGCTAGAGATCCTGACAGGGGGAGTGCTGAAGCTTTCTTT. Protein: CSARDPDRGSAEAFF.

This clonotype was counted between two and nine times. The J gene is TRBJ2-4, the V gene TRBV30; D possibly uses TRBD1 or TRBD2 (5 bases each). Deletions cut 0 bases from V and 8 bases from J, with 14 bases between. This CDR3 is 14 amino acids long. CDR1 is GTSNPN and CDR2 is SVGIG in the germline V gene (reference sequence). The chain's CDR3 is CAWSVPGTKDIQYF. The DNA for the CDR3 is TGTGCCTGGAGTGTACCGGGGACGAAGGACATTCAGTACTTC. Full variable domain (rest looked up from reference TRBV30 and TRBJ2-4): SQTIHQWPATLVQPVGSPLSLECTVEGTSNPNLYWYRQAAGRGLQLLFYSVGIGQISSEVPQNLSASRPQDRQFILSSKKLLLSDSGFYLCAWSVPGTKDIQYFGAGTRLSVL.

The gene calls are TRBV20-1 and TRBJ2-4; D call uncertain. V lost 2 bases and J 0 bases, leaving 8 bases between the germline ends. In germline, CDR1 is DFQATT, CDR2 SNEGSKA (reference sequence). The CDR3 contains 14 residues. CDR3: CSARPATAKNIQYF. CDR3 coding DNA: TGCAGTGCTAGACCTGCCACAGCCAAAAACATTCAGTACTTC.

This sequence joins TRBV5-6 and TRBJ2-7, with D unresolved. The CDR3 has 15 residues. The V end was cut by 0 bases, the J end by 3 bases, with 13 bases between. Germline V CDR1 and CDR2: SGHDT, YYEEEE. CDR3 nucleotide sequence: TGTGCCAGCAGCTTGGGCCCAGCCGACGGCTACGAGCAGTACTTC. Its protein product is CASSLGPADGYEQYF.

The chain uses TRBV5-1 and TRBJ2-3; 7 bases agree with TRBD2. Trimming at V came to 0 bases and at J to 0 bases, leaving 7 bases not matched to a gene. This CDR3 has 17 amino acids. The germline gives CDR1 SGHRS, CDR2 YFSETQ. CDR3 in amino acids: CASSLVASGTSTDTQYF. CDR3 coding DNA: TGCGCCAGCAGCTTGGTTGCTAGCGGAACTAGCACAGATACGCAGTATTTT.